This entry describes one T cell receptor (beta chain). The antigen is undetermined. The data were obtained in a study of OX40 agonist ivuxolimab in advanced cancers. Study-wide context: One patient with hepatocellular carcinoma and two with cutaneous melanoma, three in all, had partial responses. Broader study findings: There were, on average, more expanded clones in CD8+ T cells than in CD4+. CD4+ and CD8+ blood T cells expanded clonally by week 6 at 0.1 to 3.0 mg/kg.

Sequenced by immunoSEQ multiplex PCR; TCRdb stores in-frame clones only, minus some. The sample contains about 110,000 clones, approximately 90% of which appear only once. Germline V gene lookup returns CDR1 SGHDN and CDR2 FVKESK. V lost 4 bases, J lost 3 bases, and 10 bases stayed unmatched. The length of the CDR3 is 16 residues. Sequencing used CD4+ or CD8+ T cells sorted from blood, obtained in a trial of the OX40 agonist ivuxolimab. This sequence originates from an adult with an advanced solid tumor such as melanoma, head and neck, liver or kidney cancer. The chain is built from TRBV14 and TRBJ2-7; TRBD1 aligns across 9 bases. CDR3 nucleotide sequence: TGTGCCAGCAGCCCCCGTCCGGGACAGGGAAACTACGAGCAGTACTTC. Translating gives CASSPRPGQGNYEQYF.